This T cell receptor beta chain came from a study of PD-L1 blockade in urothelial cancer. For the study at large: Prior regimens of chemotherapy numbered 0 to 3 per patient. A median blood sample held around 130,000 T cells and about 83,000 unique TCRs.

Germline V gene sequence: CDR1 MNHEY, CDR2 SVGAGI. J gave up 5 bases and V 5 bases, and 9 bases lay outside the gene matches. CDR3 size: 15 residues. A spike-in of synthetic TCR analog templates was added to each PCR. Only in-frame clones appear in the TCRdb table, and some are missing; sequencing was by immunoSEQ multiplex PCR. This sample has 75,000 to 90,000 clones; around 76% occur once, and the top ten carry 9% to 9.5%. V and J are TRBV6-5 and TRBJ1-1; 9 bases are a match to TRBD1. This specimen was PBMCs, taken around atezolizumab (anti-PD-L1) treatment. The source is a man between 65 and 79 years old with urothelial cancer. CDR3 sequence (DNA): TGTGCCAGCAGTCTAACAGGGGGCGCAGGAACTGAAGCTTTCTTT. Protein product: CASSLTGGAGTEAFF.